The T cell receptor beta chain under discussion was sequenced for a study of CD8+CD57+ T cells in acquired aplastic anemia. For this clonotype: Germline is not matched at one junction end, which may reflect a read error.

Profiles of TCR beta VDJ and CDR3 were generated from a genomic DNA template. TCRdb called the reads again in MiXCR, with one record for every CDR3 protein. The top ten hold 25% to 30% of the sample, which has around 190,000 distinct CDR3 sequences, approximately 60% seen once. The CDR3 spans 14 residues. Germline CDR1 reads WSHSY; CDR2 reads SAAADI. The sequence was collected from a human donor in good health. Sequencing was done on a sample of sorted CD4+, CD8+, or CD8+CD57+ T cells (not recorded which) from PBMCs. This sequence joins TRBV10-2 and TRBJ2-1, with D perhaps TRBD1 or TRBD2 (5 bases each). In nucleotides, the CDR3 is TGTGCCAGCAGACCGTCTTTTGGGGGCAATGAGCAGTTCTTC. Its translation: CASRPSFGGNEQFF.